This TCR beta chain appears in the sequencing data of a study of T-cell reconstitution after alpha-beta-depleted transplantation in children. Study-level results: In patients about two months after transplant, alpha-beta T cells reportedly arose from several hundred expanded graft clones. Surviving recipient T cells and thymic progenitors produced the high day-60 TCRbeta diversity seen in some patients. Once a year had passed after transplant, T-cell counts and diversity came mostly from newly produced T cells.

This clonotype has at least ten counts. Antigen specificity is unknown. Preparing the TCRbeta library involved the use of unique molecular identifiers. TCRdb reprocessed the PCR reads with MiXCR, giving one entry per CDR3 protein. The sample carries 550,000 to 800,000 distinct CDR3 sequences, roughly 14% recorded once. Germline-derived CDR1 and CDR2 are DFQATT and SNEGSKA (reference sequence). This CDR3 contains 14 residues. V lost 4 bases and J lost 5; bases outside the gene matches: 6. The source was PBMCs, collected before TCRalphabeta/CD19-depleted stem cell transplant. V usage is TRBV20-1 and J usage is TRBJ2-7; 12 bases fit TRBD2. The clonotype originates from a girl under 10 years old with congenital amegakaryocytic thrombocytopenia, due to receive a stem cell transplant. The CDR3 bases are TGCAGTGCTAAAACTAGCGGGAGGACCCACGAGCAGTACTTC. Its protein product is CSAKTSGRTHEQYF.